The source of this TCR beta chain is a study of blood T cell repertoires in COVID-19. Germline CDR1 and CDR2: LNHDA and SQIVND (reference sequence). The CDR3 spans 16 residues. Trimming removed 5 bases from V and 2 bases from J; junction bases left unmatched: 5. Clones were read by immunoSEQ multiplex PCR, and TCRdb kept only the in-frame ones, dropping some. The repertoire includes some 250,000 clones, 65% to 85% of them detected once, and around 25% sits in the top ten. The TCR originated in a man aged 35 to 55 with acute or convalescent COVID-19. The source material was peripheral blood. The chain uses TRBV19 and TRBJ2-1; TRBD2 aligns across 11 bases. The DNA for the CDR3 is TGTGCCAGTAGTGAAATAGCGGGAGGGCCCTACAATGAGCAGTTCTTC. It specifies CASSEIAGGPYNEQFF.